One TCR beta chain is described in this entry. Its cognate antigen is unknown. TCRdb reanalysed the RT-PCR reads using MiXCR and keeps one entry per CDR3 protein. The sample has about 19,000 distinct CDR3 sequences, approximately 70% seen once; the top ten hold about 2.5%. This record comes from a study of yellow fever vaccine responses in identical twins. General observations from the study: On the reported evidence, twins' vaccine T cell responses seemed partly convergent and partly personalized.

The V end was cut by 1 base, the J end by 8 bases, with 18 bases between. Germline CDR1 LNHNV, CDR2 YYDKDF (reference sequence). The CDR3 sequence is 16 residues long. The origin of this receptor is a woman aged 18-29 years who received the yellow fever vaccine. Sample: T cells from blood (PBMCs), unsorted or a sorted subset (not recorded which), taken before or after yellow fever vaccination (not recorded which). The gene calls are TRBV15 and TRBJ1-5; D possibly corresponds to TRBD1 (5 bases). In DNA form, the CDR3 reads TGTGCCACCAGCAGAGGGACCGCACCTGGGGGTAAGCCCCAGCATTTT. Its protein product is CATSRGTAPGGKPQHF. Full variable domain (outside the CDR3, taken from reference TRBV15 and TRBJ1-5): DAMVIQNPRYQVTQFGKPVTLSCSQTLNHNVMYWYQQKSSQAPKLLFHYYDKDFNNEADTPDNFQSRRPNTSFCFLDIRSPGLGDTAMYLCATSRGTAPGGKPQHFGDGTRLSIL.